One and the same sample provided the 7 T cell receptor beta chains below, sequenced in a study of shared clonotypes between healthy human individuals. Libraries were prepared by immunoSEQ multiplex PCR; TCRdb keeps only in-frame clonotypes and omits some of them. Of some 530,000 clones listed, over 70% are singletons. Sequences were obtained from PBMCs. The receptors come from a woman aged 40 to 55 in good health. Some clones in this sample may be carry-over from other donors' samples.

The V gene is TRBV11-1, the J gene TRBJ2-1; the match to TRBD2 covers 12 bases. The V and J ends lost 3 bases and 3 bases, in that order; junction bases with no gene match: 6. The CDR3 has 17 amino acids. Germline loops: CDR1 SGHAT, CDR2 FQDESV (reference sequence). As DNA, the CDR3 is TGTGCCAGCAGCTTCCTGACTAGCGGGAGCCTCTACAATGAGCAGTTCTTC. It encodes CASSFLTSGSLYNEQFF.

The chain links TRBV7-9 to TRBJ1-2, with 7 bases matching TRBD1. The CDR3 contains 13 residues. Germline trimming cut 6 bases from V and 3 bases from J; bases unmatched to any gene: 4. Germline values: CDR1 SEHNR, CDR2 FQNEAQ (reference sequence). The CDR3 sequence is CASSRDRDYGYTF. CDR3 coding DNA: TGTGCCAGCAGTCGAGACAGGGACTATGGCTACACCTTC.

Here the CDR3 reads CATRQGGFHNEQFF. The CDR3 region has the DNA TGTGCCACAAGACAGGGGGGTTTCCACAATGAGCAGTTCTTC. The V and J genes are TRBV27 and TRBJ2-1, with 9 bases fitting TRBD1. Looked up from germline, CDR1 is MNHEY and CDR2 is SMNVEV (reference sequence). Unmatched junction bases numbered 9, after V lost 10 bases and J lost 5 bases. The CDR3 is 14 amino acids.

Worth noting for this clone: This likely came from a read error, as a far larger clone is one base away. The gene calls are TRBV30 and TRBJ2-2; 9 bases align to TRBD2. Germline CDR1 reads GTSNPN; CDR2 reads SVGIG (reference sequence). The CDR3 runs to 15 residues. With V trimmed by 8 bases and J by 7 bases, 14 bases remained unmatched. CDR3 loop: CAVRGIAGVVGELFF. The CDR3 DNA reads TGTGCCGTCAGGGGGATAGCGGGAGTTGTCGGGGAGCTGTTTTTT.

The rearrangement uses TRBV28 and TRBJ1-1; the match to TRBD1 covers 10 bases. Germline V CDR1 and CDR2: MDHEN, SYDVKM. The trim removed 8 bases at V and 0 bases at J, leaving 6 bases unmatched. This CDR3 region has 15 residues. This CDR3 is CASGGQGTVNTEAFF. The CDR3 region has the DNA TGTGCCAGCGGGGGACAGGGGACTGTGAACACTGAAGCTTTCTTT. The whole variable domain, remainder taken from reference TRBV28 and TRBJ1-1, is DVKVTQSSRYLVKRTGEKVFLECVQDMDHENMFWYRQDPGLGLRLIYFSYDVKMKEKGDIPEGYSVSREKKERFSLILESASTNQTSMYLCASGGQGTVNTEAFFGQGTRLTVV.

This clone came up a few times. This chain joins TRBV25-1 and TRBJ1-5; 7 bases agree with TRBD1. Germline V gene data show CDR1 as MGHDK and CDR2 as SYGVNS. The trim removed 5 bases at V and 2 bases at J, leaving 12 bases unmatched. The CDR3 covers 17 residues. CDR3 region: CASSHRGTVSRNQPQHF. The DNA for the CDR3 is TGTGCCAGCAGTCATCGGGGGACAGTCAGCCGCAATCAGCCCCAGCATTTT.

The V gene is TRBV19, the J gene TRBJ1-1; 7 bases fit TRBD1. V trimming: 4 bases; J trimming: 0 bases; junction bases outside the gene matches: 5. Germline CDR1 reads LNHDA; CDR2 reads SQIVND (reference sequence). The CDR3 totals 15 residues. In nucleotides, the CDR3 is TGTGCCAGTAGTACAGGGGGAGGGATGAACACTGAAGCTTTCTTT. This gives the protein CASSTGGGMNTEAFF.